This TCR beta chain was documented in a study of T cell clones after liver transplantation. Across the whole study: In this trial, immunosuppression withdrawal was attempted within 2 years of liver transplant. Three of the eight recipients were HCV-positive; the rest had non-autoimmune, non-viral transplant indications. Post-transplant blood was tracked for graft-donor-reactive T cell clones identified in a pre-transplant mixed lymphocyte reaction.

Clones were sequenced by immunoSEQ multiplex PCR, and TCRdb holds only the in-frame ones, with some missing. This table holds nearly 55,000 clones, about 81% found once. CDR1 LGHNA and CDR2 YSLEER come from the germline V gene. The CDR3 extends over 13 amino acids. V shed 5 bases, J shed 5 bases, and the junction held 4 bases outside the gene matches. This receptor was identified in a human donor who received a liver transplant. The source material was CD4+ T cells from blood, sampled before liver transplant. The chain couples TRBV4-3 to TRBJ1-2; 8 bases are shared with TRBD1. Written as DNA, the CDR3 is TGCGCCAGCAGCAAGGACAGGGAATATGGCTACACCTTC. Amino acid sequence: CASSKDREYGYTF.